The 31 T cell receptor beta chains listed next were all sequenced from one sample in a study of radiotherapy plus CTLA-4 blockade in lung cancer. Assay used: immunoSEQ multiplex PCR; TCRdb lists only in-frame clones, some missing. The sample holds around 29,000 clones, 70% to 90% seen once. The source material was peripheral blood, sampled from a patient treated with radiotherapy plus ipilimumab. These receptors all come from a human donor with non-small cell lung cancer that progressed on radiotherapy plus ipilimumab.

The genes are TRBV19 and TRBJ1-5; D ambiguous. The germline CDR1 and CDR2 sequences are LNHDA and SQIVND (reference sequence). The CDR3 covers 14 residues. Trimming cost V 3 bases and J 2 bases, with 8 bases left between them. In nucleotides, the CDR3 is TGTGCCAGTAGTATTTTGTCTGGCAATCAGCCCCAGCATTTT. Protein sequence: CASSILSGNQPQHF.

CDR3 residues: CAGGRGEGETQYF. The CDR3 nucleotides are TGTGCGGGTGGGAGGGGCGAGGGAGAGACCCAGTACTTC. The V call is TRBV6-6, the J call TRBJ2-5, with TRBD2 identical over 7 bases. The CDR3 sequence is 13 residues long. Germline V gene lookup returns CDR1 MNHNY and CDR2 SVGAGI (reference sequence).

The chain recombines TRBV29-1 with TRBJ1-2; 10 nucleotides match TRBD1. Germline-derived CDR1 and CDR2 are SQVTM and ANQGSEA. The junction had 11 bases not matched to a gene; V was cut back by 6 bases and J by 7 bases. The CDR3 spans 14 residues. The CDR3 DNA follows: TGCAGCGTCGATCCGGGGGGACAGGGGTTTGGCTACACCTTC. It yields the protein CSVDPGGQGFGYTF.

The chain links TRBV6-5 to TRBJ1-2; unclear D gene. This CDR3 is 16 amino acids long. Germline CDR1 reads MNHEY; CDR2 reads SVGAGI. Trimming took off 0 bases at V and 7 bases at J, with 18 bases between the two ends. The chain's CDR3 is CASSYSRPTGAGGYTF. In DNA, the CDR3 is TGTGCCAGCAGTTACTCGAGGCCTACGGGAGCGGGTGGCTACACCTTC.

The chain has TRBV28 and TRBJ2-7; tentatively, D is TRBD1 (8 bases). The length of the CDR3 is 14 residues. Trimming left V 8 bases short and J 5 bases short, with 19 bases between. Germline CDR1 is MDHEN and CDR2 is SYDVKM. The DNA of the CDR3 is TGTGCCAGCGGGACGACAGGGGAGGGCAACGAGCAGTACTTC. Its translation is CASGTTGEGNEQYF.

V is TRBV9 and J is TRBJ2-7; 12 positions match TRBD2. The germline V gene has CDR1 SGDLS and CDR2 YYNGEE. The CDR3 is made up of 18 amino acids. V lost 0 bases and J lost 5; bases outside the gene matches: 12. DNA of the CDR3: TGTGCCAGCAGCGTAGGCTCTAGCGGGGGGGGATTACAGAACGAGCAGTACTTC. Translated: CASSVGSSGGGLQNEQYF.

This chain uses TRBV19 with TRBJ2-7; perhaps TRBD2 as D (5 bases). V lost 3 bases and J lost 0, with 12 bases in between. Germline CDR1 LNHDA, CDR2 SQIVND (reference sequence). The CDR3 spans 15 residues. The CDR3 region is CASSMGWESSYEQYF. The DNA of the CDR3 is TGTGCCAGTAGTATGGGTTGGGAGAGCTCCTACGAGCAGTACTTC.

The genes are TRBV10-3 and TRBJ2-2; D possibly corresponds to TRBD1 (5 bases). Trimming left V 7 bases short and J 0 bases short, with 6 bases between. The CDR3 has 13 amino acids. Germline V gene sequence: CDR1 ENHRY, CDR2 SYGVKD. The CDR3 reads CAIKGANTGELFF. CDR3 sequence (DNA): TGTGCCATCAAAGGGGCGAACACCGGGGAGCTGTTTTTT.

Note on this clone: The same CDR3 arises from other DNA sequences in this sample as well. Written as DNA, the CDR3 is TGTGCCAGCAGGACAGGGATTATTAGCAATCAGCCCCAGCATTTT. Its translation: CASRTGIISNQPQHF. V is TRBV27 and J is TRBJ1-5; 7 positions agree with TRBD1. The CDR3 covers 15 residues. The trim removed 6 bases at V and 0 bases at J, leaving 5 bases unmatched. Germline V lookup: CDR1 MNHEY, CDR2 SMNVEV (reference sequence).

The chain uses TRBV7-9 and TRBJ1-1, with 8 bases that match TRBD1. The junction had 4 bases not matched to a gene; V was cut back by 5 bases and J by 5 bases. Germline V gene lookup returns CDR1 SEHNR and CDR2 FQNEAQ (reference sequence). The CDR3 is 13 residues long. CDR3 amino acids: CASSVTGGTEAFF. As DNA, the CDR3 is TGTGCCAGCAGCGTCACAGGGGGGACTGAAGCTTTCTTT.

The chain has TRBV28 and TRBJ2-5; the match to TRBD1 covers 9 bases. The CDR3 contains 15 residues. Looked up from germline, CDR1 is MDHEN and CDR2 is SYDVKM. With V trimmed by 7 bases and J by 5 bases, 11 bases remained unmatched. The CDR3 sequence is CASNTPTGGWETQYF. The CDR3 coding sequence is TGTGCCAGCAACACTCCAACAGGGGGCTGGGAGACCCAGTACTTC.

CDR3 sequence reads: CSVVRQGTGYTF. DNA of the CDR3: TGCAGCGTTGTACGGCAGGGGACAGGCTACACCTTC. The chain is built from TRBV29-1 and TRBJ1-2; maybe TRBD1 (6 bases). There are 12 residues in the CDR3. With 4 bases removed from V and 8 bases from J, the gap between germline ends came to 14 bases. The V gene's germline CDR1 is SQVTM and CDR2 ANQGSEA. The whole variable domain, filled in from reference TRBV29-1 and TRBJ1-2, reads SAVISQKPSRDICQRGTSLTIQCQVDSQVTMMFWYRQQPGQSLTLIATANQGSEATYESGFVIDKFPISRPNLTFSTLTVSNMSPEDSSIYLCSVVRQGTGYTFGSGTRLTVV.

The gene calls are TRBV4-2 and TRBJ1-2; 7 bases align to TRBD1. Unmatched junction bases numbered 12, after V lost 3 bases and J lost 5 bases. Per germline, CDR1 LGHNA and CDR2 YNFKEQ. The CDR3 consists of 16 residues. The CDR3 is CASSQGRTGGGYGYTF. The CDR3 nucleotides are TGTGCCAGCAGCCAGGGTAGGACAGGTGGAGGATATGGCTACACCTTC.

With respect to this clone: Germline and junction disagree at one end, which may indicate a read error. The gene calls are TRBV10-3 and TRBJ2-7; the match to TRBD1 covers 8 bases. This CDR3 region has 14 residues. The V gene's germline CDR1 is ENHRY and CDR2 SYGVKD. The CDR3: CAISESDRAAQFDF. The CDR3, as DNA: TGTGCCATCAGTGAGTCGGACAGGGCGGCCCAATTTGACTTC.

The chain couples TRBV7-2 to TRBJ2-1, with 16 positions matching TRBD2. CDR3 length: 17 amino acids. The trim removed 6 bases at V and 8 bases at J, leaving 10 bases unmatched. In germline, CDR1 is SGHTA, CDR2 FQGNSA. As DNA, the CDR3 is TGTGCCAGCAGTCAGGGACTAGCGGGGGGGCCTAGGGATGAGCAGTTCTTC. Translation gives CASSQGLAGGPRDEQFF.

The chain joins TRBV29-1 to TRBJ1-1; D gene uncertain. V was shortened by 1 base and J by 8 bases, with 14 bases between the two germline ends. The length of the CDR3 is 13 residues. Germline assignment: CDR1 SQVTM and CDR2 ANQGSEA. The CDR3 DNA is TGCAGCGTTGAAGTAGGCGGGCGCGGGGAAGCTTTCTTT. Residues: CSVEVGGRGEAFF.

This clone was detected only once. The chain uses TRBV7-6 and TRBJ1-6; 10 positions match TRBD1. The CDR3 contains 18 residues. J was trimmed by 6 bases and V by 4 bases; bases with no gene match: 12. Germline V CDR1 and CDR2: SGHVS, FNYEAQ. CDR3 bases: TGTGCCAGCAGCTATTGGACAGGGGGAATTGCGAGTAATTCACCCCTCCACTTT. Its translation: CASSYWTGGIASNSPLHF.

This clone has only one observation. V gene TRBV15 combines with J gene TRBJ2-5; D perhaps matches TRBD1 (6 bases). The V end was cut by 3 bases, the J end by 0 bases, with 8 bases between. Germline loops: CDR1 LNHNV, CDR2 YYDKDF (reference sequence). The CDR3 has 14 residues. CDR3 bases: TGTGCCACCAGCAGCAGGACAGACCAAGAGACCCAGTACTTC. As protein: CATSSRTDQETQYF.

The CDR3 region has the DNA TGTGCCAGCAGTACACCCCAGGGCTATGGCTACACCTTC. Protein: CASSTPQGYGYTF. The V call is TRBV6-1, the J call TRBJ1-2, with D perhaps matching TRBD1 (5 bases). Trimming left V 5 bases short and J 4 bases short, with 11 bases between. CDR1 is MNHNS and CDR2 is SASEGT in the germline V gene. This CDR3 region has 13 residues.

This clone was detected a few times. CDR3 bases: TGCGCCAGCAGCCAAGAAAGATTTCGGGACAGGGGTTTTAGTCAGCCCCAGCATTTT. This codes for CASSQERFRDRGFSQPQHF. The chain uses TRBV4-3 and TRBJ1-5; 10 positions match TRBD1. This CDR3 is 19 amino acids long. The germline V gene encodes CDR1 LGHNA and CDR2 YSLEER. The J segment lost 6 bases and the V segment lost 0 bases, leaving 14 bases of the junction unmatched.

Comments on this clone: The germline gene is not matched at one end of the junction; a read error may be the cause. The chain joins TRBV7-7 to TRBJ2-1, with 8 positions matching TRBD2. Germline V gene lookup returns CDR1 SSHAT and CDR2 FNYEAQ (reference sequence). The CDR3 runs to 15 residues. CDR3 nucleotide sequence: TGTGCTAGCAGCCCCGGGGGACTAGTCTATAATGAGCAGTTCTTC. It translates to CASSPGGLVYNEQFF.

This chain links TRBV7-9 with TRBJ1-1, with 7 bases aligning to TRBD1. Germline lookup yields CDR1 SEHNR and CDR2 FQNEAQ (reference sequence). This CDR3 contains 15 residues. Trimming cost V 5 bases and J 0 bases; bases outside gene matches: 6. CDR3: CASSPLDRLNTEAFF. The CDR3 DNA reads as TGTGCCAGCAGCCCCCTGGACAGGCTGAACACTGAAGCTTTCTTT. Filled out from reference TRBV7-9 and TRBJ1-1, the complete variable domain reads DTGVSQNPRHKITKRGQNVTFRCDPISEHNRLYWYRQTLGQGPEFLTYFQNEAQLEKSRLLSDRFSAERPKGSFSTLEIQRTEQGDSAMYLCASSPLDRLNTEAFFGQGTRLTVV.

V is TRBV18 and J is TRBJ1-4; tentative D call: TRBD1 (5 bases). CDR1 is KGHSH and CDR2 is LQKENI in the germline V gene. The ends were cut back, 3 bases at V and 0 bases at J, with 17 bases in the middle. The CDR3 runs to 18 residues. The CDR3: CASSPTLMDITTNEKLFF. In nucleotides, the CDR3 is TGTGCCAGCTCACCGACTCTAATGGACATCACAACTAATGAAAAACTGTTTTTT.

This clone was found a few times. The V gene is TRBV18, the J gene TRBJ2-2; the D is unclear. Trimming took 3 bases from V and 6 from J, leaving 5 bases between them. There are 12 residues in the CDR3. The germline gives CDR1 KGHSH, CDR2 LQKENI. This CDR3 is CASSPSAGELFF. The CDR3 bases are TGTGCCAGCTCACCCTCCGCCGGGGAGCTGTTTTTT. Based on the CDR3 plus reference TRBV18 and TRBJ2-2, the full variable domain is NAGVMQNPRHLVRRRGQEARLRCSPMKGHSHVYWYRQLPEEGLKFMVYLQKENIIDESGMPKERFSAEFPKEGPSILRIQQVVRGDSAAYFCASSPSAGELFFGEGSRLTVL.

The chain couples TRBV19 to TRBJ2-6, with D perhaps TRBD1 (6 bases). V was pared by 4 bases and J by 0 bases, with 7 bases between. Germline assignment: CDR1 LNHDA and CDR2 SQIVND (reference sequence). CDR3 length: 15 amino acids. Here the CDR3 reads CASSRDNSGANVLTF. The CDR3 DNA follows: TGTGCCAGTAGTAGGGACAACTCTGGGGCCAACGTCCTGACTTTC.

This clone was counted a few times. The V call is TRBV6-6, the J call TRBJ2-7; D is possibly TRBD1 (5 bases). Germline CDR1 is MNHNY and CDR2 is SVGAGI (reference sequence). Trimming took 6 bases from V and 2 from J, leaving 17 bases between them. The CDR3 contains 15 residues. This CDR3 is CASRGTGLGPYEQYF. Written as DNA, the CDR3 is TGTGCCAGCAGAGGAACAGGTTTAGGTCCCTACGAGCAGTACTTC.

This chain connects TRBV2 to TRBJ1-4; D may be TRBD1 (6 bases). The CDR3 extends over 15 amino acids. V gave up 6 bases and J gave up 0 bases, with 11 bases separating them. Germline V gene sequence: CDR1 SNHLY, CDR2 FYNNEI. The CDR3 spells CASRPGQPTNEKLFF. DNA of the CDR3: TGTGCCAGCAGACCCGGACAGCCAACTAATGAAAAACTGTTTTTT. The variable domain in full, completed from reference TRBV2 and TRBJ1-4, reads EPEVTQTPSHQVTQMGQEVILRCVPISNHLYFYWYRQILGQKVEFLVSFYNNEISEKSEIFDDQFSVERPDGSNFTLKIRSTKLEDSAMYFCASRPGQPTNEKLFFGSGTQLSVL.

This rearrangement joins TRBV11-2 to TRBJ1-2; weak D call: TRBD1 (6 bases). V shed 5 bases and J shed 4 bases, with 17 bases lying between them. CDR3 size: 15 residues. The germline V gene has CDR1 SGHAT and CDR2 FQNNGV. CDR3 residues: CASSLQGDAGYGYTF. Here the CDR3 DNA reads TGTGCCAGCAGCCTACAGGGCGATGCTGGCTATGGCTACACCTTC.

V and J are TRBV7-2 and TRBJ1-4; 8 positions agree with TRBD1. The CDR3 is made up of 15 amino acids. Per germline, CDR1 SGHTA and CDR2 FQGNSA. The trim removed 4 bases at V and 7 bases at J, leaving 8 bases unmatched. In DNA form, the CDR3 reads TGTGCCAGCAGCTCCCTAGGACAGGGAGGTGAAAAACTGTTTTTT. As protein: CASSSLGQGGEKLFF.

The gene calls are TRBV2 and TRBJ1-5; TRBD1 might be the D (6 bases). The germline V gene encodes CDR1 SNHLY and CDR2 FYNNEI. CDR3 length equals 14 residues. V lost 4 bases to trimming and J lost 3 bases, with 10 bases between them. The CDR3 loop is CASSAGTNNQPQHF. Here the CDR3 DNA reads TGTGCCAGCAGTGCCGGGACAAACAATCAGCCCCAGCATTTT.

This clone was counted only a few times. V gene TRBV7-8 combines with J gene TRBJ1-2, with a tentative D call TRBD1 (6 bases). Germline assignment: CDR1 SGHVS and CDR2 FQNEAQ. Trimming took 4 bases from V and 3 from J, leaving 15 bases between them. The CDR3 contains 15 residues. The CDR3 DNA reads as TGTGCCAGCAGCTATGACCGGGACACGGACTATGGCTACACCTTC. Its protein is CASSYDRDTDYGYTF. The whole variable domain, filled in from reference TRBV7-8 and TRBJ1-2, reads GAGVSQSPRYKVAKRGQDVALRCDPISGHVSLFWYQQALGQGPEFLTYFQNEAQLDKSGLPSDRFFAERPEGSVSTLKIQRTQQEDSAVYLCASSYDRDTDYGYTFGSGTRLTVV.